What follows is one T cell receptor (beta chain) and its context. The data were taken from a study of control samples from healthy donors and cancer patients. This CDR3 has 15 residues. Germline V gives CDR1 MNHEY, CDR2 SMNVEV (reference sequence). With 2 bases removed from V and 8 bases from J, the gap between germline ends came to 18 bases. TCRdb's table, derived via immunoSEQ multiplex PCR, lists solely in-frame clones and lacks some. Of roughly 88,000 clones listed, roughly nine tenths were seen once; the top ten hold roughly 0.9%. The gene calls are TRBV27 and TRBJ1-2; no firm D call. The sequenced sample consisted of blood. The TCR was taken from a woman aged 25 to 39 in good health. CDR3 sequence reads: CASSLEGLGTGGYTF. The CDR3 nucleotides are TGTGCCAGCAGTTTAGAAGGGCTGGGCACGGGGGGCTACACCTTC.